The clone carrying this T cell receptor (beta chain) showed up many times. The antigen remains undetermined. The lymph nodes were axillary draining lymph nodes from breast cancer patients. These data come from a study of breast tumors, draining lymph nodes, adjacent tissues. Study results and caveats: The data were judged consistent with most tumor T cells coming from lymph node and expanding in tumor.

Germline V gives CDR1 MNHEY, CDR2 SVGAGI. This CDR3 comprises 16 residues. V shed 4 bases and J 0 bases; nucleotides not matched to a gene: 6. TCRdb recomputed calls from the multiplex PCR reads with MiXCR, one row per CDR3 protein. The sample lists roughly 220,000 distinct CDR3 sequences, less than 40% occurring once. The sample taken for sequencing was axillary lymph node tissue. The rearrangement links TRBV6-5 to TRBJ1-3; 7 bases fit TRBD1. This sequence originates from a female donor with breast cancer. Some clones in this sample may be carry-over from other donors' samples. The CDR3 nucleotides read TGTGCCAGCAGTTTTACCGGGACAGACTCTGGAAACACCATATATTTT. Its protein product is CASSFTGTDSGNTIYF.